The 18 T cell receptor beta chains reported below all come from one sample, sequenced in a study of CD8 T cells in ankylosing spondylitis. MiXCR was run by TCRdb on the 5' RACE reads, yielding one entry per CDR3 protein. The data hold roughly 130,000 distinct CDR3 sequences, with over 6.5% observed a single time. Source material: blood, either unsorted or a sorted T cell fraction (not recorded which). The receptors originated from a male donor with ankylosing spondylitis or in good health (not recorded which).

The sample holds many counts of this clonotype. The chain has TRBV7-2 and TRBJ1-5; 7 nucleotides align to TRBD1. Germline CDR1 and CDR2: SGHTA and FQGNSA. J lost 7 bases, V lost 0 bases, and 3 bases had no gene match. The CDR3 length is 14 residues. CDR3 nucleotide sequence: TGTGCCAGCAGCTTAGCAGGGGGCGGACAGCCCCAGCATTTT. The encoded protein is CASSLAGGGQPQHF. Looking up the rest from reference TRBV7-2 and TRBJ1-5 gives the full variable domain: GAGVSQSPSNKVTEKGKDVELRCDPISGHTALYWYRQSLGQGLEFLIYFQGNSAPDKSGLPSDRFSAERTGGSVSTLTIQRTQQEDSAVYLCASSLAGGGQPQHFGDGTRLSIL.

The table lists this clonotype with many counts. J is TRBJ1-1 and V is TRBV5-1; TRBD1 might be the D (5 bases). The germline CDR1 and CDR2 sequences are SGHRS and YFSETQ. V lost 4 bases and J 1 base, leaving 11 bases between the germline ends. CDR3 size: 14 residues. The CDR3 loop is CASSQGNWNTEAFF. CDR3 in DNA: TGCGCCAGCAGCCAGGGCAACTGGAACACTGAAGCTTTCTTT.

Only a few counts were recorded for this clonotype. The chain is built from TRBV7-8 and TRBJ2-7; D is possibly TRBD1 (5 bases). The CDR3 loop spans 14 amino acids. Per the germline V gene, CDR1 is SGHVS and CDR2 is FQNEAQ. V was clipped by 5 bases and J by 2 bases, with 13 bases between them. The CDR3 DNA follows: TGTGCCAGCAGCGTACAGGCGCCAACCTACGAGCAGTACTTC. Translated, it gives CASSVQAPTYEQYF.

This clonotype was recorded many times. V and J are TRBV7-2 and TRBJ2-7; D perhaps matches TRBD2 (6 bases). In germline, CDR1 is SGHTA, CDR2 FQGNSA. Trimming left V 10 bases short and J 2 bases short, with 15 bases between. This CDR3 comprises 13 residues. The CDR3 DNA sequence: TGTGCCACCTCGCTGGGGGGAGCCTACGAGCAGTACTTC. This encodes CATSLGGAYEQYF. The variable domain in full, completed from reference TRBV7-2 and TRBJ2-7, reads GAGVSQSPSNKVTEKGKDVELRCDPISGHTALYWYRQSLGQGLEFLIYFQGNSAPDKSGLPSDRFSAERTGGSVSTLTIQRTQQEDSAVYLCATSLGGAYEQYFGPGTRLTVT.

This clonotype was detected many times. The chain carries TRBV12-3 or TRBV12-4 and TRBJ1-5; 9 bases agree with TRBD1. The length of the CDR3 is 13 residues. V gave up 9 bases and J gave up 6 bases; unmatched junction bases: 6. CDR3 sequence: CASRGQGIQPQHF. CDR3 DNA sequence: TGTGCCAGTCGAGGACAGGGGATTCAGCCCCAGCATTTT.

At least ten counts were recorded for this clonotype. For the CDR3, the DNA is TGTGCCAGCTCACCGGGACAGGCGAATGAAAAACTGTTTTTT. Its protein product is CASSPGQANEKLFF. This rearrangement joins TRBV18 to TRBJ1-4; 8 positions agree with TRBD1. With V trimmed by 3 bases and J by 5 bases, 2 bases remained unmatched. The CDR3 totals 14 residues. Germline V gives CDR1 KGHSH, CDR2 LQKENI.

This clonotype was counted at least ten times. V gene TRBV5-1 combines with J gene TRBJ2-7; 9 bases are a match to TRBD1. The junction had 10 bases not matched to a gene; V was cut back by 0 bases and J by 3 bases. Germline V lookup: CDR1 SGHRS, CDR2 YFSETQ. The CDR3 is 17 amino acids. CDR3 residues: CASSLGTGTGKFYEQYF. The DNA of the CDR3 is TGCGCCAGCAGCTTGGGGACCGGGACAGGGAAATTCTACGAGCAGTACTTC.

Ten or more counts support this clonotype. The chain employs TRBV6-6 and TRBJ2-7; D remains unclear. Germline CDR1 is MNHNY and CDR2 is SVGAGI (reference sequence). V was cut by 6 bases and J by 5 bases, with 11 bases left in between. This CDR3 has 12 amino acids. CDR3 sequence reads: CASSPVAHEQYF. DNA of the CDR3: TGTGCCAGCAGCCCGGTCGCCCACGAGCAGTACTTC.

V and J are TRBV7-2 and TRBJ2-3, with D possibly being TRBD2 (6 bases). Trimming took off 5 bases at V and 2 bases at J, with 14 bases between the two ends. The CDR3 runs 15 residues. Germline V gives CDR1 SGHTA, CDR2 FQGNSA. The CDR3 sequence is CASSPDGLYTDTQYF. The CDR3 nucleotides are TGTGCCAGCAGCCCGGATGGACTATACACAGATACGCAGTATTTT.

Many counts were recorded for this clonotype. The chain recombines TRBV5-5 with TRBJ1-5; D is ambiguous. This CDR3 has 15 amino acids. The germline V and J ends were trimmed by 0 bases and 2 bases, with 9 bases remaining between them. Per the germline V gene, CDR1 is SGHKS and CDR2 is YYEKEE (reference sequence). In nucleotides, the CDR3 is TGTGCCAGCAGCTTGGAAGGATGGCGCAATCAGCCCCAGCATTTT. This sequence encodes CASSLEGWRNQPQHF.

In its sample, this clonotype was seen many times. This chain connects TRBV28 to TRBJ2-7; D not certain. From germline, CDR1 is MDHEN and CDR2 SYDVKM. The CDR3 consists of 13 residues. V was cut by 1 base and J by 4 bases, with 8 bases left in between. The CDR3 here is CASSLSATYEQYF. The CDR3 nucleotides read TGTGCCAGCAGTTTATCGGCGACATACGAGCAGTACTTC.

This clonotype has a count of ten or more. This chain connects TRBV5-1 to TRBJ2-5; the D gene is possibly TRBD2 (5 bases). The CDR3 length is 14 residues. The germline V gene encodes CDR1 SGHRS and CDR2 YFSETQ. V gave up 0 bases and J gave up 5 bases, with 11 bases separating them. Written as DNA, the CDR3 is TGCGCCAGCAGCTTGGACGAGGGAAGGGAGACCCAGTACTTC. Translated, it gives CASSLDEGRETQYF.

This clonotype was counted ten times or more. The rearrangement uses TRBV9 and TRBJ2-2, with 10 bases fitting TRBD2. Trimming cost V 4 bases and J 4 bases; bases outside gene matches: 13. The CDR3 is 18 amino acids. Germline V lookup: CDR1 SGDLS, CDR2 YYNGEE. The CDR3 spells CASSRRPSGSLPTGELFF. The CDR3 DNA is TGTGCCAGCAGCCGTCGGCCTAGCGGGAGTCTCCCCACCGGGGAGCTGTTTTTT.

This clonotype showed up many times. CDR3 sequence (DNA): TGTGCCAGCAGCTTAGCGGGACAAATGTCTAGCGGTGGCTACACCTTC. Protein sequence: CASSLAGQMSSGGYTF. This chain joins TRBV7-2 and TRBJ1-2, with TRBD1 as a possible D gene (6 bases). The V and J ends lost 0 bases and 7 bases respectively, with 18 bases between them. The length of the CDR3 is 16 residues. Looked up from germline, CDR1 is SGHTA and CDR2 is FQGNSA.

This clonotype came up many times. The chain has TRBV5-1 and TRBJ2-1; 8 bases match TRBD2. With V trimmed by 1 base and J by 0 bases, 9 bases remained unmatched. This CDR3 region has 18 residues. Germline loops: CDR1 SGHRS, CDR2 YFSETQ. CDR3 loop: CASSLNSGVISSYNEQFF. For the CDR3, the DNA is TGCGCCAGCAGCTTGAATAGCGGGGTCATCAGCTCCTACAATGAGCAGTTCTTC.

J is TRBJ1-1 and V is TRBV5-1, with a weak D call TRBD1 (5 bases). CDR1 is SGHRS and CDR2 is YFSETQ in the germline V gene. The CDR3 extends over 16 amino acids. V lost 1 base, J lost 3 bases, and 16 bases lay in between. The CDR3 DNA sequence: TGCGCCAGCAGCTTGATGGGACTCAAATCGGACACTGAAGCTTTCTTT. The encoded protein is CASSLMGLKSDTEAFF.

This clonotype was seen only once. In DNA, the CDR3 is TGCAGTGCTTTACCCGGGACAGGGGTTAGTGCCCTCTATGGCTACACCTTC. Amino acids: CSALPGTGVSALYGYTF. V usage is TRBV20-1 and J usage is TRBJ1-2; TRBD1 agrees at 10 bases. The ends lost 5 bases at V and 4 bases at J; junction bases unmatched: 16. Germline V gene data show CDR1 as DFQATT and CDR2 as SNEGSKA (reference sequence). The CDR3 has 17 residues.

This clonotype turned up a few times. V is TRBV28 and J is TRBJ2-1, with 7 bases matching TRBD1. The CDR3 has 17 residues. Germline V gives CDR1 MDHEN, CDR2 SYDVKM. V lost 5 bases to trimming and J lost 1 base; unmatched junction nucleotides: 11. The CDR3 DNA is TGTGCCAGCAGTCCCACGACAGGGAAAGGGTCCTACAATGAGCAGTTCTTC. Protein sequence: CASSPTTGKGSYNEQFF. The full variable domain, with the rest looked up from reference TRBV28 and TRBJ2-1, is DVKVTQSSRYLVKRTGEKVFLECVQDMDHENMFWYRQDPGLGLRLIYFSYDVKMKEKGDIPEGYSVSREKKERFSLILESASTNQTSMYLCASSPTTGKGSYNEQFFGPGTRLTVL.